Listed below are T cell receptor beta chains from one sample, sequenced in a study of Graves' ophthalmopathy and Graves' hyperthyroidism. In TCRdb, the multiplex PCR reads were re-called with MiXCR into one record per CDR3 protein. The repertoire holds 150,000 or so distinct CDR3 sequences, with 37% as singletons. Sequenced material: peripheral blood. These receptors all stem from a woman in her forties with Graves' ophthalmopathy. Both conserved end residues are part of each CDR3. The D gene is left open where the match is weak. Expanded clones get a size class; other rows say once, few or many, or leave the size out.

j_call v_call cdr3_length d_call clone_size cdr3_nt cdr3_aa
TRBJ2-7 TRBV12-3/TRBV12-4 13 NA many TGTGCCAGCACCCTATCTAACATCTACGAGCAGTACTTC CASTLSNIYEQYF
TRBJ2-7 TRBV2 13 NA NA TGTGCCAGCAGTTTCGGAGTAGATTACGAGCAGTACTTC CASSFGVDYEQYF
TRBJ2-7 TRBV27 16 TRBD2 NA TGTGCCAGCAGTTCGCGTTCGCTAGCGGCCCTCTACGAGCAGTACTTC CASSSRSLAALYEQYF
TRBJ1-2 TRBV28 14 TRBD1 many TGTGCCAGCAGTCGTCCCGGGACAGGAAACGGCTACACCTTC CASSRPGTGNGYTF
TRBJ2-5 TRBV6-1 16 TRBD2 many TGTGCCAGCAGTGCCCGGACTAGCGGGGGAAGAGAGACCCAGTACTTC CASSARTSGGRETQYF
TRBJ2-7 TRBV6-5 13 NA NA TGTGCCAGCAGTTCTCGGACTCTTCTCGAGCAGTACTTC CASSSRTLLEQYF
TRBJ2-5 TRBV11-2 13 NA NA TGTGCCAGCAGCTTACAGCGGAAAGAGACCCAGTACTTC CASSLQRKETQYF
TRBJ1-2 TRBV20-1 14 NA many TGCAGTGCTAGAGGGACTAAGGCTAACTATGGCTACACCTTC CSARGTKANYGYTF
TRBJ2-5 TRBV10-1 16 TRBD2 many TGCGCCAGCAGGAGACTAGCGGGAGCGTCGGGGGAGACCCAGTACTTC CASRRLAGASGETQYF
TRBJ2-5 TRBV7-9 15 TRBD1 many TGTGCCAGCAGCCGGGACAGGTTTGAGGAAGAGACCCAGTACTTC CASSRDRFEEETQYF
TRBJ1-1 TRBV27 14 NA few TGTGCCAGCAGTTACAGGGAGGGTATCACTGAAGCTTTCTTT CASSYREGITEAFF
TRBJ2-7 TRBV10-2 12 NA NA TGCGTCAGCAGGACCAGAACGACCGAGCAGTACTTC CVSRTRTTEQYF
TRBJ1-1 TRBV28 14 NA many TGTGCCAGCAGTCTCCCGGCAGGGGTCACTGAAGCTTTCTTT CASSLPAGVTEAFF
TRBJ2-7 TRBV24-1 13 NA NA TGTGCCACCAGTGATCCCTCGGCCAGCGAGCAGTACTTC CATSDPSASEQYF
TRBJ1-2 TRBV7-2 15 NA many TGTGCCAGCAGCTTAAATTGGGGGCTAAACTATGGCTACACCTTC CASSLNWGLNYGYTF
TRBJ1-1 TRBV7-8 18 NA many TGTGCCAGCAGCCGCCTGATGGACATCGTTACTATGAACACTGAAGCTTTCTTT CASSRLMDIVTMNTEAFF